This is a list of T cell receptor beta chains from one sample in a study of blood T cell repertoires in COVID-19. Only in-frame clones appear in the TCRdb table, and some are missing; sequencing was by immunoSEQ multiplex PCR. The data show around 190,000 clones, 70% to 85% seen once. The specimen was peripheral blood. The receptors derive from a human donor in a cohort sampled during active COVID-19. Each CDR3 is given with its conserved first and last residue. A D gene is named only where the DNA matches it firmly. Clone size is stated in some rows and not others, as once, few, many or a class when expanded.

size | D | J | V | CDR3 | DNA
NA | TRBD1 | TRBJ1-2 | TRBV12-3/TRBV12-4 | CASSPQGVSGYTF | TGTGCCAGCAGTCCACAGGGGGTGAGTGGCTACACCTTC
NA | TRBD2 | TRBJ2-3 | TRBV10-3 | CAIGGLAGGTDTQYF | TGTGCCATCGGGGGACTAGCGGGGGGCACAGATACGCAGTATTTT
NA | TRBD1 | TRBJ2-7 | TRBV6-6 | CASSPSRTGTYEQYF | TGTGCCAGCAGTCCATCTAGGACAGGGACCTACGAGCAGTACTTC
NA | TRBD1 | TRBJ2-7 | TRBV7-9 | CASSSLGDRYYEQYF | TGTGCCAGCAGCTCCCTTGGGGACAGATACTACGAGCAGTACTTC
NA | NA | TRBJ2-1 | TRBV4-1 | CASSRRVLNEQFF | TGCGCCAGCAGCCGCCGGGTCTTAAATGAGCAGTTCTTC
NA | TRBD1 | TRBJ2-2 | TRBV2 | CASTYRLDRVNTGELFF | TGTGCCAGCACCTACCGACTCGACAGGGTGAACACCGGGGAGCTGTTTTTT
NA | TRBD2 | TRBJ2-5 | TRBV11-3 | CASTPRLAGPPPEDETQYF | TGTGCCAGCACCCCCAGGCTAGCGGGACCACCCCCCGAGGACGAGACCCAGTACTTC
NA | TRBD1 | TRBJ2-7 | TRBV13 | CASSLSGQGSYEQYF | TGTGCCAGCAGCTTATCGGGACAGGGCTCCTACGAGCAGTACTTC
NA | NA | TRBJ2-7 | TRBV19 | CASSIEIQGRQYF | TGTGCCAGTAGTATAGAAATACAGGGAAGACAGTACTTC
NA | TRBD1 | TRBJ1-4 | TRBV6-6 | CASLPGQKNEKLFF | TGTGCCAGCCTACCGGGACAGAAAAATGAAAAACTGTTTTTT
NA | NA | TRBJ2-3 | TRBV28 | CASSTPGGGPYTQYF | TGTGCCAGCAGTACTCCCGGTGGGGGCCCTTATACGCAGTATTTT
NA | TRBD2 | TRBJ2-1 | TRBV4-1 | CASSQPSSGRAGSYNEQFF | TGCGCCAGCAGCCAACCTTCTAGCGGGAGGGCCGGTTCCTACAATGAGCAGTTCTTC
NA | NA | TRBJ1-5 | TRBV7-6 | CASSLAAEGDQPQHF | TGTGCCAGCAGCTTAGCGGCTGAGGGAGATCAGCCCCAGCATTTT
once | NA | TRBJ2-3 | TRBV10-1 | CASSEAGTDTQYF | TGCGCCAGCAGTGAGGCAGGCACAGATACGCAGTATTTT
NA | TRBD2 | TRBJ2-7 | TRBV7-9 | CASSETSGRTYEQYF | TGTGCCAGCAGCGAAACTAGCGGGAGGACCTACGAGCAGTACTTC
NA | NA | TRBJ2-4 | TRBV24-1 | CATSDPGLLGGIQYF | TGTGCCACCAGTGATCCCGGTCTCCTAGGGGGCATTCAGTACTTC
NA | NA | TRBJ1-5 | TRBV15 | CATSMGHKINQPQHF | TGTGCCACCAGCATGGGACATAAAATCAATCAGCCCCAGCATTTT
NA | TRBD1 | TRBJ2-1 | TRBV7-9 | CASSRKPGQGLINEQFF | TGTGCCAGCAGCAGGAAGCCGGGACAGGGGCTAATTAATGAGCAGTTCTTC
NA | TRBD2 | TRBJ2-1 | TRBV29-1 | CSVEQPGKAGGSYNEQFF | TGCAGCGTTGAACAACCGGGGAAAGCGGGAGGGTCATACAATGAGCAGTTCTTC
NA | NA | TRBJ2-7 | TRBV12-3/TRBV12-4 | CASSLYEQYF | TGTGCCAGCAGCCTATACGAGCAGTACTTC
NA | NA | TRBJ1-2 | TRBV6-5 | CASSPGFWYGYTF | TGTGCCAGCAGTCCGGGTTTTTGGTATGGCTACACCTTC
few | NA | TRBJ2-7 | TRBV15 | CATSRGPERGGYEQYF | TGTGCCACCAGCAGAGGGCCGGAACGAGGAGGCTACGAGCAGTACTTC